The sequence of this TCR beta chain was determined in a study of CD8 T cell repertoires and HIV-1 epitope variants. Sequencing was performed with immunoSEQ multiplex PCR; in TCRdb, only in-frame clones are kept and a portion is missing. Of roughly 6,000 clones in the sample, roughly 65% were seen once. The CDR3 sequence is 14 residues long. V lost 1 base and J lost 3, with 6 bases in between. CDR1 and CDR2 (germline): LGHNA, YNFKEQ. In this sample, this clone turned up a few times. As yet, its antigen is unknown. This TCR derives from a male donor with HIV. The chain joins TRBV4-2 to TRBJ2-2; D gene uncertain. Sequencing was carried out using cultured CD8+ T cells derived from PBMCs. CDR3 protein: CASSQVLDTGELFF. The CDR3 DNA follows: TGTGCCAGCAGCCAAGTTCTGGACACCGGGGAGCTGTTTTTT.